Detailed here is one T cell receptor beta chain. The data were obtained in a study of T-cell memory formation after mild COVID-19. One entry per CDR3 protein, called by TCRdb with MiXCR from the 5' RACE reads. The data show tens of thousands of distinct CDR3 sequences, 10% to 15% seen once. The CDR3 length is 17 residues. Losses at the gene ends were 5 bases for V and 4 bases for J; bases not matched to a gene: 11. Germline V gene lookup returns CDR1 SGHVS and CDR2 FNYEAQ. The TCR was taken from an adult woman who had mild COVID-19 (a few samples of this study predate the infection). Cell type and time point are not known. Sample: PBMCs or a T cell subset sorted from them (not recorded which). The rearrangement links TRBV7-6 to TRBJ2-1; 10 bases are shared with TRBD2. CDR3 in DNA: TGTGCCAGCAGCACCTCTTTAGCGGGGGGCAAATACAATGAGCAGTTCTTC. It encodes CASSTSLAGGKYNEQFF.